This passage covers 20 T cell receptor beta chains from one sample sequenced in a study of T cell responses to AZD1222 COVID-19 vaccine. The table came from immunoSEQ multiplex PCR; TCRdb's copy has only in-frame clones and leaves some out. In the table there are 100,000 to 150,000 clones, approximately 92% of which are singletons. Specimen: peripheral blood, collected on day 0 of AZD1222 vaccination. The receptors were sampled from an adult in good health.

The V and J genes are TRBV24-1 and TRBJ2-2; 10 bases are shared with TRBD2. Germline-derived CDR1 and CDR2 are KGHDR and SFDVKD. The J segment lost 4 bases and the V segment lost 6 bases, leaving 7 bases of the junction unmatched. The CDR3 runs to 16 residues. The CDR3 here is CATSQSSGSITGELFF. Written as DNA, the CDR3 is TGTGCCACCAGTCAGTCTAGCGGGAGTATCACCGGGGAGCTGTTTTTT.

CDR3 protein: CASSFYPGGVTEAFF. The CDR3 bases are TGTGCCAGCAGTTTTTACCCGGGGGGCGTCACTGAAGCTTTCTTT. The chain has TRBV28 and TRBJ1-1, with D possibly TRBD1 on 6 matching bases. CDR3 size: 15 residues. Germline V lookup: CDR1 MDHEN, CDR2 SYDVKM. V lost 3 bases, J lost 4 bases, and 15 bases lay in between.

The chain couples TRBV28 to TRBJ2-7; possibly TRBD2 for D (6 bases). Germline V lookup: CDR1 MDHEN, CDR2 SYDVKM. The length of the CDR3 is 14 residues. V lost 6 bases, J lost 4 bases, and 16 bases lay in between. The DNA for the CDR3 is TGTGCCAGCAGCCTGGAGGGACGTCTGTACGAGCAGTACTTC. The encoded protein is CASSLEGRLYEQYF.

The V call is TRBV29-1, the J call TRBJ2-1, with D tentatively TRBD2 (6 bases). The V gene lost 3 bases and the J gene lost 4 bases, with 16 bases spanning the gap. Germline CDR1 and CDR2: SQVTM and ANQGSEA. CDR3 length: 15 residues. CDR3: CSVDIGGERYNEQFF. The CDR3, as DNA: TGCAGCGTTGACATAGGCGGGGAGCGATACAATGAGCAGTTCTTC.

The rearrangement uses TRBV3-1 (or the pseudogene TRBV3-2) and TRBJ1-4; 8 nucleotides agree with TRBD1. CDR3 length: 15 amino acids. V was pared by 5 bases and J by 7 bases, with 9 bases of the junction left unmatched. The germline gives CDR1 LGHDT, CDR2 YNNKEL (reference sequence). The CDR3 nucleotides are TGTGCCAGCAGCTTCCAGGGGGCGCTTAGTGAAAAACTGTTTTTT. It encodes CASSFQGALSEKLFF.

This chain uses TRBV9 with TRBJ1-5, with no clear D. There are 15 residues in the CDR3. Germline V gene lookup returns CDR1 SGDLS and CDR2 YYNGEE. V lost 4 bases and J lost 3, with 14 bases in between. CDR3 loop: CASSPQPEYNQPQHF. CDR3 nucleotide sequence: TGTGCCAGCAGCCCTCAACCCGAGTACAATCAGCCCCAGCATTTT. The full variable domain, with the rest looked up from reference TRBV9 and TRBJ1-5, is DSGVTQTPKHLITATGQRVTLRCSPRSGDLSVYWYQQSLDQGLQFLIQYYNGEERAKGNILERFSAQQFPDLHSELNLSSLELGDSALYFCASSPQPEYNQPQHFGDGTRLSIL.

This chain uses TRBV2 with TRBJ1-1; 8 nucleotides align to TRBD1. The CDR3 covers 13 residues. V gave up 7 bases and J gave up 5 bases; unmatched junction bases: 6. The germline gives CDR1 SNHLY, CDR2 FYNNEI. The CDR3: CASTGQGRTEAFF. In DNA, the CDR3 is TGTGCCAGCACTGGACAGGGTAGGACTGAAGCTTTCTTT.

The V gene is TRBV30, the J gene TRBJ2-5; tentative D call: TRBD1 (5 bases). The CDR3 covers 18 residues. CDR1 GTSNPN and CDR2 SVGIG come from the germline V gene (reference sequence). The V end was cut by 0 bases, the J end by 4 bases, with 24 bases between. For the CDR3, the DNA is TGTGCCTGGAGTGTACTAAGTCGGCGGCAGGGCTTCCCAGAGACCCAGTACTTC. It yields the protein CAWSVLSRRQGFPETQYF. Full variable domain (remainder filled in from reference TRBV30 and TRBJ2-5): SQTIHQWPATLVQPVGSPLSLECTVEGTSNPNLYWYRQAAGRGLQLLFYSVGIGQISSEVPQNLSASRPQDRQFILSSKKLLLSDSGFYLCAWSVLSRRQGFPETQYFGPGTRLLVL.

The V call is TRBV2, the J call TRBJ1-1, with 8 nucleotides matching TRBD1. With 6 bases clipped from V and 8 bases from J, the junction kept 5 bases outside the gene matches. The V gene's germline CDR1 is SNHLY and CDR2 FYNNEI. The CDR3 has 12 amino acids. The DNA of the CDR3 is TGTGCCAGCAGATCGGACAGGGACGAAGCTTTCTTT. Translation: CASRSDRDEAFF.

The chain uses TRBV6-2 or TRBV6-3 and TRBJ2-1, with D maybe TRBD1 (6 bases). Germline V gives CDR1 MNHEY, CDR2 SVGEGT. The CDR3 is 16 amino acids. Trimming removed 6 bases from V and 3 bases from J, with 18 bases in between. The CDR3 DNA is TGTGCCAGCAGACCTCGGGGCAGGGGTGGCTACAATGAGCAGTTCTTC. Translated, it gives CASRPRGRGGYNEQFF.

The rearrangement joins TRBV3-1 (or the pseudogene TRBV3-2) to TRBJ2-6, with TRBD1 matching 7 bases. V lost 4 bases and J lost 0; bases outside the gene matches: 9. From germline, CDR1 is LGHDT and CDR2 YNNKEL (reference sequence). This CDR3 region has 18 residues. The DNA of the CDR3 is TGTGCCAGCAGCCCTTCCCCGGGACAGCTCTCTGGGGCCAACGTCCTGACTTTC. It translates to CASSPSPGQLSGANVLTF.

This chain uses TRBV28 with TRBJ1-2; tentatively, D is TRBD1 (5 bases). V was trimmed by 3 bases and J by 4 bases, leaving 6 bases between them. Germline CDR1 is MDHEN and CDR2 is SYDVKM. The CDR3 runs to 12 residues. CDR3 region: CASSLGGYGYTF. The DNA for the CDR3 is TGTGCCAGCAGTTTGGGGGGCTATGGCTACACCTTC.

The chain carries TRBV10-3 and TRBJ2-7; D might be TRBD1 (6 bases). Germline V CDR1 and CDR2: ENHRY, SYGVKD. The V end was cut by 7 bases, the J end by 3 bases, with 16 bases between. The CDR3 spans 14 residues. The CDR3 region is CAITPTGTGYEQYF. CDR3 coding DNA: TGTGCCATCACCCCAACAGGGACCGGCTACGAGCAGTACTTC.

This chain uses TRBV7-6 with TRBJ2-3; D might be TRBD1 (5 bases). Trimming took 4 bases from V and 2 from J, leaving 10 bases between them. Germline-derived CDR1 and CDR2 are SGHVS and FNYEAQ. The CDR3 is 14 residues long. Here the CDR3 reads CASSYLGHTDTQYF. CDR3 DNA: TGTGCCAGCAGCTACCTAGGACACACAGATACGCAGTATTTT. Complete variable domain (other parts from reference TRBV7-6 and TRBJ2-3): GAGVSQSPRYKVTKRGQDVALRCDPISGHVSLYWYRQALGQGPEFLTYFNYEAQQDKSGLPNDRFSAERPEGSISTLTIQRTEQRDSAMYRCASSYLGHTDTQYFGPGTRLTVL.

The genes are TRBV28 and TRBJ1-5; maybe TRBD1 (5 bases). The ends were cut back, 6 bases at V and 5 bases at J, with 8 bases in the middle. Per the germline V gene, CDR1 is MDHEN and CDR2 is SYDVKM. The CDR3 is 12 residues long. The CDR3 DNA follows: TGTGCCAGCAGGAGAGGGGATCAGCCCCAGCATTTT. It translates to CASRRGDQPQHF. The variable domain in full, completed from reference TRBV28 and TRBJ1-5, reads DVKVTQSSRYLVKRTGEKVFLECVQDMDHENMFWYRQDPGLGLRLIYFSYDVKMKEKGDIPEGYSVSREKKERFSLILESASTNQTSMYLCASRRGDQPQHFGDGTRLSIL.

This clone has only one observation. V is TRBV30 and J is TRBJ1-1, with 9 bases matching TRBD1. Unmatched junction bases numbered 6, after V lost 8 bases and J lost 5 bases. The CDR3 has 12 amino acids. Germline V gives CDR1 GTSNPN, CDR2 SVGIG (reference sequence). DNA for the CDR3: TGTGCCGGACAGGGGAGGGAGACTGAAGCTTTCTTT. It is translated as CAGQGRETEAFF. The complete variable domain, with remaining parts taken from reference TRBV30 and TRBJ1-1, reads SQTIHQWPATLVQPVGSPLSLECTVEGTSNPNLYWYRQAAGRGLQLLFYSVGIGQISSEVPQNLSASRPQDRQFILSSKKLLLSDSGFYLCAGQGRETEAFFGQGTRLTVV.

The chain employs TRBV28 and TRBJ1-2; D is possibly TRBD1 (6 bases). The CDR3 extends over 13 amino acids. Trimming pared 6 bases from V and 6 bases from J, leaving 14 bases between. Per germline, CDR1 MDHEN and CDR2 SYDVKM. CDR3 bases: TGTGCCAGCAGCGAACCCACAGGGAATGGCTACACCTTC. Its translation is CASSEPTGNGYTF.

This clone was detected only a few times. CDR3 bases: TGTGCCAGTAGTTCGCGGGATTTGGACAATGAGCAGTTCTTC. Translation gives CASSSRDLDNEQFF. The J gene is TRBJ2-1, the V gene TRBV19; the D gene is possibly TRBD2 (6 bases). V was cut by 5 bases and J by 5 bases, with 13 bases left in between. CDR3 length equals 14 residues. Germline CDR1 is LNHDA and CDR2 is SQIVND (reference sequence).

The chain links TRBV24-1 to TRBJ2-3, with 10 positions matching TRBD1. Trimming at V came to 9 bases and at J to 0 bases, leaving 5 bases not matched to a gene. The germline V gene encodes CDR1 KGHDR and CDR2 SFDVKD. CDR3 length: 15 residues. Here the CDR3 reads CATAPGQGSTDTQYF. In DNA form, the CDR3 reads TGTGCCACCGCACCGGGACAGGGGAGCACAGATACGCAGTATTTT.

The chain links TRBV19 to TRBJ1-2, with no clear D. This CDR3 contains 14 residues. V gave up 2 bases and J gave up 2 bases, with 9 bases separating them. Germline CDR1 reads LNHDA; CDR2 reads SQIVND (reference sequence). This CDR3 is CASSINGGNYGYTF. The CDR3 DNA reads as TGTGCCAGTAGTATAAATGGAGGGAACTATGGCTACACCTTC.